This T cell receptor beta chain comes out of a study of blood T cell repertoires in COVID-19. Study at large: COVID-19 samples, acute and convalescent, were from the United States, Italy and Spain. Nucleic acid was either cDNA or gDNA, and it came from T cells, B-cell-depleted T cells, or PBMCs.

In the authors' workflow: Reference gene primer amplification yielded estimated nucleated cell counts. The protocol was immunoSEQ multiplex PCR, while the TCRdb copy is restricted to in-frame clones and leaves out a portion. V and J calls plus clone size are reproduced from that table; the DNA served to infer D and trimming. The repertoire holds about 200,000 clones, with approximately 78% as singletons. CDR1 and CDR2 (germline): MDHEN, SYDVKM. The CDR3 extends over 15 amino acids. Trimming cost V 5 bases and J 0 bases; bases outside gene matches: 4. This clone was counted between two and nine times. Sequencing was done on a sample of peripheral blood. This chain connects TRBV28 to TRBJ1-3; TRBD1 matches 7 bases. This sequence originates from a woman older than 75 with acute or convalescent COVID-19. CDR3 nucleotide sequence: TGTGCCAGCAGTGGGGGACAGCGCTCTGGAAACACCATATATTTT. It codes for CASSGGQRSGNTIYF.